Shown below are 6 T cell receptor beta chains from a single sample sequenced in a study of early T cells in non-severe SARS-CoV-2 infection. TCRdb fed the 5' RACE reads into MiXCR, producing one record per CDR3 protein. The sample holds about 100,000 distinct CDR3 sequences, roughly an eighth seen once. Sample: whole blood. The receptors come from an adult who was a healthcare worker with PCR-confirmed SARS-CoV-2 infection or an uninfected control (not recorded which).

This clonotype was seen ten or more times. The chain couples TRBV19 to TRBJ2-7; 8 bases fit TRBD1. Unmatched junction bases numbered 5, after V lost 1 base and J lost 6 bases. The CDR3 has 14 residues. Germline CDR1 and CDR2: LNHDA and SQIVND (reference sequence). CDR3 DNA sequence: TGTGCCAGTAGTATAGGGACAGGGATAGGCGAGCAGTACTTC. This sequence encodes CASSIGTGIGEQYF.

The genes are TRBV29-1 and TRBJ2-3; D call uncertain. CDR3 size: 12 residues. V gave up 4 bases and J gave up 2 bases, with 7 bases separating them. In germline, CDR1 is SQVTM, CDR2 ANQGSEA. The CDR3 loop is CSVVHLTDTQYF. As DNA, the CDR3 is TGCAGCGTTGTACACCTCACAGATACGCAGTATTTT.

J is TRBJ1-1 and V is TRBV20-1; possibly TRBD1 for D (6 bases). Looked up from germline, CDR1 is DFQATT and CDR2 is SNEGSKA (reference sequence). The CDR3 consists of 15 residues. Trimming shortened V by 3 bases and J by 0 bases, and 14 bases separated the two germline ends. The CDR3 protein is CSARPQGTLNTEAFF. The CDR3 DNA follows: TGCAGTGCTAGGCCCCAGGGGACCTTGAACACTGAAGCTTTCTTT.

This sequence joins TRBV5-1 and TRBJ1-1, with 9 bases that match TRBD1. The CDR3 contains 12 residues. V dropped 4 bases and J dropped 7; count of bases not matched to a gene: 2. Germline values: CDR1 SGHRS, CDR2 YFSETQ. The CDR3 loop is CASSRTGDEAFF. CDR3 in DNA: TGCGCCAGCAGCCGGACAGGGGATGAAGCTTTCTTT.

A few counts support this clonotype. V is TRBV6-2 or TRBV6-3 and J is TRBJ2-3; tentatively, D is TRBD1 (6 bases). Trimming took 5 bases from V and 3 from J, leaving 9 bases between them. This CDR3 region has 13 residues. CDR1 MNHEY and CDR2 SVGEGT come from the germline V gene. The CDR3 nucleotides read TGTGCCAGCAGTCGGACAGATACAGATACGCAGTATTTT. This gives the protein CASSRTDTDTQYF.

This clonotype was picked up a small number of times. The chain couples TRBV7-9 to TRBJ1-5, with D perhaps matching TRBD1 (5 bases). The CDR3 has 18 amino acids. V was pared by 3 bases and J by 1 base, with 19 bases between. The germline V gene has CDR1 SEHNR and CDR2 FQNEAQ (reference sequence). This chain's CDR3 is CASSFWQGGSDSNQPQHF. Written as DNA, the CDR3 is TGTGCCAGCAGCTTCTGGCAGGGCGGGTCCGACAGCAATCAGCCCCAGCATTTT. The complete variable domain, with remaining parts taken from reference TRBV7-9 and TRBJ1-5, reads DTGVSQNPRHKITKRGQNVTFRCDPISEHNRLYWYRQTLGQGPEFLTYFQNEAQLEKSRLLSDRFSAERPKGSFSTLEIQRTEQGDSAMYLCASSFWQGGSDSNQPQHFGDGTRLSIL.